Given below is one T cell receptor beta chain in context. Patients from Seattle were sampled longitudinally, starting during active infection. CDR3 length: 14 amino acids. V lost 8 bases and J 4 bases, leaving 16 bases between the germline ends. Germline assignment: CDR1 KGHSH and CDR2 LQKENI. Per the original data handling: Amplification with reference gene primers provided the estimates of nucleated cell counts. TCRdb keeps only in-frame clones here, not all; method: immunoSEQ multiplex PCR. V and J calls and clone size are copied from that table; D and trimming were computed from the DNA. In the table there are 150,000 to 200,000 clones, roughly nine tenths of which are singletons. This sample stems from a study of blood T cell repertoires in COVID-19. The wider study: Material from acute and convalescent COVID-19 was sourced from the United States, Italy and Spain. PBMCs, B-cell-depleted T cells, or T cells provided the cDNA or gDNA that made up the material.

The V and J genes are TRBV18 and TRBJ2-3, with a weak D call TRBD2 (7 bases). The receptor was isolated from a woman in her sixties with COVID-19, enrolled during active disease. The sequenced sample consisted of peripheral blood. For the CDR3, the DNA is TGTGCCAGCGTCCTCGGGGGGCGCGCAGATACGCAGTATTTT. Protein: CASVLGGRADTQYF.